This passage covers 4 T cell receptor beta chains from one sample sequenced in a study of blood T cell repertoires in COVID-19. TCRdb keeps only in-frame clones here, not all; method: immunoSEQ multiplex PCR. The repertoire holds roughly 180,000 clones, with approximately 89% as singletons. Source material: peripheral blood. These receptors originate from a woman aged 25 to 39 with acute or convalescent COVID-19.

The chain has TRBV7-9 and TRBJ2-1; 9 nucleotides line up with TRBD2. CDR1 and CDR2 (germline): SEHNR, FQNEAQ (reference sequence). J lost 8 bases, V lost 8 bases, and 7 bases had no gene match. This CDR3 has 13 amino acids. The DNA of the CDR3 is TGTGCCAGCGGAGCGGGAGGAAGAGATGAGCAGTTCTTC. Its translation is CASGAGGRDEQFF.

The chain is built from TRBV3-1 (or the pseudogene TRBV3-2) and TRBJ2-7; TRBD1 matches 9 bases. CDR3 length equals 14 residues. Germline V gene data show CDR1 as LGHDT and CDR2 as YNNKEL (reference sequence). The ends lost 1 base at V and 6 bases at J; junction bases unmatched: 4. CDR3 sequence: CASSQGTGALEQYF. The CDR3 nucleotides read TGTGCCAGCAGCCAAGGGACAGGGGCCCTCGAGCAGTACTTC.

The chain has TRBV28 and TRBJ1-5, with 9 bases identical to TRBD1. V lost 7 bases, J lost 5 bases, and 6 bases stayed unmatched. Germline values: CDR1 MDHEN, CDR2 SYDVKM. The length of the CDR3 is 14 residues. The DNA of the CDR3 is TGTGCCAGCACCCCTGGGACAGGGTATCAGCCCCAGCATTTT. Protein sequence: CASTPGTGYQPQHF.

The chain employs TRBV19 and TRBJ2-5; tentatively, D is TRBD2 (5 bases). CDR3 length: 11 residues. V was trimmed by 6 bases and J by 5 bases, leaving 7 bases between them. Germline V gives CDR1 LNHDA, CDR2 SQIVND (reference sequence). In nucleotides, the CDR3 is TGTGCCAGTAGACTAGGGGAGACCCAGTACTTC. It specifies CASRLGETQYF.